These T cell receptor beta chains were read from a single sample in a study of molecular identifiers for immune sequencing clone quantification. TCRdb redid the calling of the PCR reads with MiXCR, one entry per CDR3 protein. The sample includes roughly 320,000 distinct CDR3 sequences, 20% to 25% of them seen just once. The sample comprised naive CD8+ T cells from blood, with Jurkat cell RNA spiked in. The source of these receptors is a human donor in good health. Some libraries in this study had Jurkat cell RNA spiked in. CDR3s include the opening cysteine and the closing phenylalanine or tryptophan. Each record gives: J gene, clone size, V gene, CDR3 length, D gene, CDR3 DNA, CDR3 protein. A D gene is named only where the DNA matches it firmly. A clone size is listed for some rows: how often the clone was seen (once, few, many), or a class if it is expanded.

j_gene: TRBJ2-7
abundance: many
v_gene: TRBV5-6
len: 14
d_gene: NA
CDR3nt: TGTGCCAGCAGCTTGGTGGCGGGGGCTCGCGAGCAGTACTTC
CDR3aa: CASSLVAGAREQYF

j_gene: TRBJ2-1
abundance: NA
v_gene: TRBV5-1
len: 15
d_gene: NA
CDR3nt: TGCGCCAGCAGACCGACCTTATCCTCCTACAATGAGCAGTTCTTC
CDR3aa: CASRPTLSSYNEQFF

j_gene: TRBJ2-7
abundance: few
v_gene: TRBV4-2
len: 15
d_gene: NA
CDR3nt: TGTGCCAGCAGCCAATGGTTGGGGGGACTCTACGAGCAGTACTTC
CDR3aa: CASSQWLGGLYEQYF

j_gene: TRBJ2-7
abundance: few
v_gene: TRBV28
len: 13
d_gene: TRBD2
CDR3nt: TGTGCCAGTCTGGGACTAGCGGCTTACGAGCAGTACTTC
CDR3aa: CASLGLAAYEQYF

j_gene: TRBJ2-7
abundance: many
v_gene: TRBV27
len: 17
d_gene: NA
CDR3nt: TGTGCCAGCAGTTTAGTTGGTGTAAGGACAGGAGGGCGAGAGCAGTACTTC
CDR3aa: CASSLVGVRTGGREQYF

j_gene: TRBJ1-6
abundance: NA
v_gene: TRBV7-2
len: 14
d_gene: NA
CDR3nt: TGTGCCAGCAGCCTAGGGGACCTTACCTCCACCCTCCACTTT
CDR3aa: CASSLGDLTSTLHF

j_gene: TRBJ2-3
abundance: NA
v_gene: TRBV3-1
len: 14
d_gene: NA
CDR3nt: TGTGCCAGCAGCCAAGATTGGGGCGCAGATACGCAGTATTTT
CDR3aa: CASSQDWGADTQYF

j_gene: TRBJ2-1
abundance: many
v_gene: TRBV5-6
len: 16
d_gene: TRBD2
CDR3nt: TGTGCCAGCAGCCCGGTCCTAGCGGGAGTTCTTGTTGAGCAGTTCTTC
CDR3aa: CASSPVLAGVLVEQFF

j_gene: TRBJ1-6
abundance: many
v_gene: TRBV6-5
len: 19
d_gene: TRBD1
CDR3nt: TGTGCCAGCAGTTACTCGTTCAACACGAGGGGGCCGCCCGCTTCACCCCTCCACTTT
CDR3aa: CASSYSFNTRGPPASPLHF

j_gene: TRBJ1-1
abundance: many
v_gene: TRBV4-1
len: 15
d_gene: NA
CDR3nt: TGCGCCAGCAGCCAAGATTTTGGGGTGAGCACTGAAGCTTTCTTT
CDR3aa: CASSQDFGVSTEAFF

j_gene: TRBJ2-4
abundance: few
v_gene: TRBV28
len: 16
d_gene: NA
CDR3nt: TGTGCCAGCAGTTTATTCAAGACTCTAGCCAAAAACATTCAGTACTTC
CDR3aa: CASSLFKTLAKNIQYF

j_gene: TRBJ2-3
abundance: many
v_gene: TRBV29-1
len: 13
d_gene: NA
CDR3nt: TGCAGCGTTGAAGAGGTGGGCACAGATACGCAGTATTTT
CDR3aa: CSVEEVGTDTQYF

j_gene: TRBJ2-7
abundance: many
v_gene: TRBV6-1
len: 14
d_gene: TRBD1
CDR3nt: TGTGCCAGCAGGATGAGACAGGGGGGCTACGAGCAGTACTTC
CDR3aa: CASRMRQGGYEQYF

j_gene: TRBJ1-1
abundance: many
v_gene: TRBV19
len: 13
d_gene: NA
CDR3nt: TGTGCCAGTAGCGACACCTTGAACACTGAAGCTTTCTTT
CDR3aa: CASSDTLNTEAFF

j_gene: TRBJ1-1
abundance: few
v_gene: TRBV12-3/TRBV12-4
len: 24
d_gene: TRBD1
CDR3nt: TGTGCCAGCAGACCTCTGCCCCACGAACGCCGTCTGACAGGGACCCGATCTATTTGCGCTGAAGCTTTCTTT
CDR3aa: CASRPLPHERRLTGTRSICAEAFF

j_gene: TRBJ2-3
abundance: few
v_gene: TRBV25-1
len: 17
d_gene: NA
CDR3nt: TGTGCCAGCAGTGAATTGGGGACCCATACCGCATCAGATACGCAGTATTTT
CDR3aa: CASSELGTHTASDTQYF